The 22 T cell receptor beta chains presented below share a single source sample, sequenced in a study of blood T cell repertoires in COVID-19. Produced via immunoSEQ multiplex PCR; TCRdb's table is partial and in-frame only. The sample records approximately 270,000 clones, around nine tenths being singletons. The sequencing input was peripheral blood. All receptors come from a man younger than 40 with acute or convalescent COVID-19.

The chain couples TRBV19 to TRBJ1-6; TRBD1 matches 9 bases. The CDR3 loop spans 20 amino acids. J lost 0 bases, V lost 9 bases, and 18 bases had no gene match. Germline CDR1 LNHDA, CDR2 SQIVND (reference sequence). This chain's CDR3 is CARKTGGGRLESSYNSPLHF. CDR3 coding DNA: TGTGCCAGAAAAACAGGGGGCGGCCGTCTGGAGAGCTCCTATAATTCACCCCTCCACTTT.

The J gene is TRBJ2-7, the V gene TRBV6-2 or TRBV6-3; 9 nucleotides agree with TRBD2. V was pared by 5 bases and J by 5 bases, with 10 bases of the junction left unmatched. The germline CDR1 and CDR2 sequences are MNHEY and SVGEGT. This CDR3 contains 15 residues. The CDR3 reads CASSDPGAGGHEQYF. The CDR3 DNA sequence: TGTGCCAGCAGTGATCCAGGGGCGGGAGGGCACGAGCAGTACTTC.

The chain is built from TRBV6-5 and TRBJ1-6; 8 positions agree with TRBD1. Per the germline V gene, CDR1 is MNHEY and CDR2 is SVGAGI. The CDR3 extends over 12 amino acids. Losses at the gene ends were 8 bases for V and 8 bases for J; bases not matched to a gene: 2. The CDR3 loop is CASRDRHSPLHF. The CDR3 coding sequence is TGTGCCAGCCGGGACAGGCATTCACCCCTCCACTTT.

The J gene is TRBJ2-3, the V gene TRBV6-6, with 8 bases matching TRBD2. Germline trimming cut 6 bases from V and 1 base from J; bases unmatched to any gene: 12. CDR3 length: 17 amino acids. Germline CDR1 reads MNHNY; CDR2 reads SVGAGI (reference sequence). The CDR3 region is CASRRLPSGSGTDTQYF. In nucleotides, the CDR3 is TGTGCCAGCAGGCGACTGCCCAGCGGGAGCGGCACAGATACGCAGTATTTT.

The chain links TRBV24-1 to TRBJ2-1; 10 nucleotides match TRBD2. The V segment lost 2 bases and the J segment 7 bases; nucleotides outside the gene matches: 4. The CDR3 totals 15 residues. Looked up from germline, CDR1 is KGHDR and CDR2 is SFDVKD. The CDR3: CATSDSASGRNEQFF. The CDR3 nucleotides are TGTGCCACCAGTGATTCGGCTAGCGGGAGAAATGAGCAGTTCTTC.

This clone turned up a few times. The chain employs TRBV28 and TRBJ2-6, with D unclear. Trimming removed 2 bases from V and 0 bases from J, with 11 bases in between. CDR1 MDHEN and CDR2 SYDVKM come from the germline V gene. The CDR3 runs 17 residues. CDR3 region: CASSLGGRRSGANVLTF. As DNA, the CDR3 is TGTGCCAGCAGTTTAGGCGGCAGACGCTCTGGGGCCAACGTCCTGACTTTC.

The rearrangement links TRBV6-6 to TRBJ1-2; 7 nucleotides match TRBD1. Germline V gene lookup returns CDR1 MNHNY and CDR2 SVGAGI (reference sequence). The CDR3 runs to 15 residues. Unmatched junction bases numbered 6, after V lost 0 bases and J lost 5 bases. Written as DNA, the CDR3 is TGTGCCAGCAGTTACTCGGGCGAGGGGGCTTATGGCTACACCTTC. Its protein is CASSYSGEGAYGYTF.

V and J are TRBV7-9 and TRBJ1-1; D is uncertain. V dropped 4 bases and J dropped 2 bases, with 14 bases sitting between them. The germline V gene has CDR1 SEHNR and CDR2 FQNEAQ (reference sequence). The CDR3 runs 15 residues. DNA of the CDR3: TGTGCCAGCAGCTCCCCTCTAGCAGGTAACACTGAAGCTTTCTTT. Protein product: CASSSPLAGNTEAFF.

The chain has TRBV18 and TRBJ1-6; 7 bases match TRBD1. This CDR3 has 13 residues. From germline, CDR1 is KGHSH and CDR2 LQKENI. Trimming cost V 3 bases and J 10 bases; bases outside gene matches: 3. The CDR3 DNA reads TGTGCCAGCTCACCGGACAGGAACTCACCCCTCCACTTT. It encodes CASSPDRNSPLHF.

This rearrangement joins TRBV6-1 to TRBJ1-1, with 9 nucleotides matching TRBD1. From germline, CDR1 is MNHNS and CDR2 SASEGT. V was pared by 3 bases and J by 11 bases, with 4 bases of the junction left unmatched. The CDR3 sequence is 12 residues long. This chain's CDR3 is CASSDMTGGAFF. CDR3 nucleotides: TGTGCCAGCAGTGACATGACAGGGGGGGCTTTCTTT.

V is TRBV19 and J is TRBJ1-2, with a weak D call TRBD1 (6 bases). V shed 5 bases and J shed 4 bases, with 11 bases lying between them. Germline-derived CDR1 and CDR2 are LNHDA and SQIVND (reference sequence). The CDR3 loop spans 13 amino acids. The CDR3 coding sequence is TGTGCCAGTAGTCTACAGGGTTCCTATGGCTACACCTTC. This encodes CASSLQGSYGYTF.

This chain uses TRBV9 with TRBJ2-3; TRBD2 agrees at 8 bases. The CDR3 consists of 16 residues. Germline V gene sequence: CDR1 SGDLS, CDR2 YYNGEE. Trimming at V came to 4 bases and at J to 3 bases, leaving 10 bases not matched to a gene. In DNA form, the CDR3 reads TGTGCCAGCAGCTTCCAAGCGGGAGAATTTACAGATACGCAGTATTTT. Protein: CASSFQAGEFTDTQYF.

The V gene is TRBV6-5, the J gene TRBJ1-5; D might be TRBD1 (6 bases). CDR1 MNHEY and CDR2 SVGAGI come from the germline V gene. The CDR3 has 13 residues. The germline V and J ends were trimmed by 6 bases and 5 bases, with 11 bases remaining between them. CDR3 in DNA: TGTGCCAGCAGCCAGGGGCCAGATCAGCCCCAGCATTTT. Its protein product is CASSQGPDQPQHF.

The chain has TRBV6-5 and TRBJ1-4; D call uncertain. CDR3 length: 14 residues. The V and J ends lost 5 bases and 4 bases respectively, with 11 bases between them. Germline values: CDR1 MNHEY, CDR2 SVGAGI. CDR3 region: CASSQAAFNEKLFF. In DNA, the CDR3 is TGTGCCAGCAGTCAGGCCGCTTTTAATGAAAAACTGTTTTTT.

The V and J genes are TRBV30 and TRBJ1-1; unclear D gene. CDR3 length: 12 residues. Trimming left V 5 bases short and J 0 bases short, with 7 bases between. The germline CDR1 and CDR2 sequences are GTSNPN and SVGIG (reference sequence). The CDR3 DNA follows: TGTGCCTGGGGACGGGTGAACACTGAAGCTTTCTTT. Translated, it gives CAWGRVNTEAFF.

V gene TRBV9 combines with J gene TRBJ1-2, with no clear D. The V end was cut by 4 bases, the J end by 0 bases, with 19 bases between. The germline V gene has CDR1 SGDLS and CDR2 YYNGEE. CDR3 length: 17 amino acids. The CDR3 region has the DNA TGTGCCAGCAGCCAGACACGCTGGCCCACGGCTAACTATGGCTACACCTTC. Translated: CASSQTRWPTANYGYTF.

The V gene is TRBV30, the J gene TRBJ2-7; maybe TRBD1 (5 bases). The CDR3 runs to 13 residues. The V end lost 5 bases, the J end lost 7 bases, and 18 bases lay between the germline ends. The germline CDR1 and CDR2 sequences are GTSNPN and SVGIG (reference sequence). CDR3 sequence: CAWADTAVAEQYF. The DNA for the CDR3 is TGTGCCTGGGCGGACACCGCGGTTGCGGAGCAGTACTTC. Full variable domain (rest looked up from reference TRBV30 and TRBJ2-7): SQTIHQWPATLVQPVGSPLSLECTVEGTSNPNLYWYRQAAGRGLQLLFYSVGIGQISSEVPQNLSASRPQDRQFILSSKKLLLSDSGFYLCAWADTAVAEQYFGPGTRLTVT.

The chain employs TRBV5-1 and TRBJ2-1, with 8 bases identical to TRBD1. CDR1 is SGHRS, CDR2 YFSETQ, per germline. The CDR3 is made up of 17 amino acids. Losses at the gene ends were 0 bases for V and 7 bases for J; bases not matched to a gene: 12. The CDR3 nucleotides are TGCGCCAGCAGCTTGGGGCCCGGACAGGGTGATAGAAATGAGCAGTTCTTC. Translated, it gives CASSLGPGQGDRNEQFF.

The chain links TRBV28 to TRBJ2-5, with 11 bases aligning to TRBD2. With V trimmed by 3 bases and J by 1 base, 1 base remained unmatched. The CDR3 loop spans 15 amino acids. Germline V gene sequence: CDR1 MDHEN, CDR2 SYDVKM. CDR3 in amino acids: CASSFLAGGQETQYF. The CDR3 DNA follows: TGTGCCAGCAGTTTTCTAGCGGGGGGCCAAGAGACCCAGTACTTC.

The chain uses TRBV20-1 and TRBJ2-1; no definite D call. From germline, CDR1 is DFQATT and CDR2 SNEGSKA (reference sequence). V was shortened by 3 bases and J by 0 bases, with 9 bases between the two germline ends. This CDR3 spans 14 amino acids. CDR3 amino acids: CSASPRNSYNEQFF. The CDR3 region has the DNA TGCAGTGCTAGTCCGAGGAACTCCTACAATGAGCAGTTCTTC.

CDR3 bases: TGCGCCAGCAGCTTCACACCTGGTGATACGCAGTATTTT. This gives the protein CASSFTPGDTQYF. The chain links TRBV5-1 to TRBJ2-3; D unclear. V was trimmed by 2 bases and J by 6 bases, leaving 10 bases between them. This CDR3 has 13 residues. Germline CDR1 SGHRS, CDR2 YFSETQ.

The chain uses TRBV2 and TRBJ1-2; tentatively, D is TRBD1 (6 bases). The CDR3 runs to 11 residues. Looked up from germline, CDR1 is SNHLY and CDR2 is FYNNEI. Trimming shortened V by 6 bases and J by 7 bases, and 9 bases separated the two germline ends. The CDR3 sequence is CASRQGGGYTF. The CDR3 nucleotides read TGTGCCAGCAGACAGGGCGGTGGCTACACCTTC.